This T cell receptor (beta chain) was profiled in a study of cytomegalovirus exposure and HLA in healthy donors. Trimming stripped 5 bases from V and 10 bases from J, with 11 bases between. This CDR3 is 11 amino acids long. The germline V gene encodes CDR1 PRHDT and CDR2 FYEKMQ (reference sequence). Only in-frame clones appear in the TCRdb table, and some are missing; sequencing was by immunoSEQ multiplex PCR. The sample records 200,000 to 250,000 clones, about nine tenths being singletons. Notes on this clone: What it binds is not known.

Findings and limits, study-wide: The study designated about 160 TCR beta chains cytomegalovirus-associated.

The TCR originated in a woman under 30 in good health and CMV-seropositive. The chain joins TRBV13 to TRBJ1-2, with a possible D match to TRBD1 (6 bases). Sequenced: PBMCs. CDR3 DNA: TGTGCCAGCAGCCTTGGACAGTCCTACACCTTC. As protein: CASSLGQSYTF.